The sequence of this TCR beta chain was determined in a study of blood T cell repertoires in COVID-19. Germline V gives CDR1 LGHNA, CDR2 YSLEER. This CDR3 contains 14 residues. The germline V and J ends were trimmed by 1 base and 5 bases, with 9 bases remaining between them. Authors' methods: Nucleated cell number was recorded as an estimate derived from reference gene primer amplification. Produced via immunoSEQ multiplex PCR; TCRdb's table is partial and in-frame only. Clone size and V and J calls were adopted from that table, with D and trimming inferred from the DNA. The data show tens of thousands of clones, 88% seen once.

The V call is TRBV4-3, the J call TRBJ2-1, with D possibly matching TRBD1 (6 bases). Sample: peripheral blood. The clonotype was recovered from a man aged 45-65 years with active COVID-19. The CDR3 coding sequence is TGCGCCAGCAGCCAAGCCCAGGGGAACAATGAGCAGTTCTTC. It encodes CASSQAQGNNEQFF.